This TCR beta chain was recovered during a study of radiotherapy plus CTLA-4 blockade in lung cancer. Whole-study context: Of all patients, around 19% responded objectively and 25% to 35% showed disease control.

TCRdb keeps only in-frame clones here, not all; method: immunoSEQ multiplex PCR. The sample lists over 95,000 clones, roughly 74% occurring once. This sequence originates from a human donor with non-small cell lung cancer who had a partial response to radiotherapy plus ipilimumab. Some clones in this sample may be carry-over from other donors' samples. The material was peripheral blood, obtained from a patient treated with radiotherapy plus ipilimumab.

This chain's CDR3 is CASRPGFGANVLTF. CDR3 DNA sequence: TGTGCCAGCAGACCCGGGTTCGGGGCCAACGTCCTGACTTTC. The chain uses TRBV27 and TRBJ2-6; D not resolved. Germline assignment: CDR1 MNHEY and CDR2 SMNVEV (reference sequence). Trimming left V 6 bases short and J 4 bases short, with 10 bases between. The CDR3 contains 14 residues.